These T cell receptor beta chains were read from a single sample in a study of cytomegalovirus exposure and HLA in healthy donors. The method was immunoSEQ multiplex PCR; TCRdb's version includes in-frame clones alone and lacks a portion of them. The sample shows about 190,000 clones, over 70% of them seen only once. The sequenced material came from PBMCs. These receptors originate from a young woman in good health and CMV-seronegative. The CDR3 runs from the conserved cysteine through the conserved F or W. The D gene is left open where the match is weak. Clone size, where shown, is once, few, many, or a class for clones that have expanded.

j_call,d_call,clone_size,v_call,cdr3_aa,cdr3_nt
TRBJ2-7,TRBD1,NA,TRBV2,CASRPGQGGYEQYF,TGTGCCAGCAGACCGGGACAGGGGGGGTACGAGCAGTACTTC
TRBJ1-5,NA,NA,TRBV28,CASSLSQGFQPQHF,TGTGCCAGCAGTTTATCTCAGGGTTTCCAGCCCCAGCATTTT
TRBJ1-4,TRBD1,few,TRBV6-5,CASRPGTGLGKLFF,TGTGCCAGCAGACCTGGGACAGGGTTGGGGAAACTGTTTTTT
TRBJ2-1,TRBD2,once,TRBV28,CASSPGLAGPREQFF,TGTGCCAGCAGTCCCGGACTAGCGGGGCCTCGAGAGCAGTTCTTC
TRBJ1-6,TRBD1,NA,TRBV19,CASSGDRVGSPLHF,TGTGCCAGTTCCGGTGACAGGGTAGGGTCACCCCTCCACTTT
TRBJ2-1,TRBD2,NA,TRBV11-2,CASSLGTSGTKYNEQFF,TGTGCCAGCAGCTTAGGGACTAGCGGGACAAAATACAATGAGCAGTTCTTC
TRBJ1-1,NA,NA,TRBV18,CASSPGRWGRNTEAFF,TGTGCCAGCTCACCAGGTAGGTGGGGGCGAAACACTGAAGCTTTCTTT
TRBJ1-3,TRBD1,NA,TRBV28,CASSFEQGVGGNTIYF,TGTGCCAGCAGTTTTGAGCAGGGGGTAGGTGGAAACACCATATATTTT
TRBJ2-7,TRBD2,NA,TRBV7-6,CASSLTSGRSAYEQYF,TGTGCCAGCAGCCTGACTAGCGGGAGATCTGCCTACGAGCAGTACTTC
TRBJ1-1,TRBD1,NA,TRBV5-6,CASSYQDRGRTEAFF,TGTGCCAGCAGCTACCAGGACAGGGGGCGTACTGAAGCTTTCTTT
TRBJ2-7,TRBD1,NA,TRBV27,CASSRQGQGRSYEQYF,TGTGCCAGCAGCCGTCAGGGACAGGGAAGATCCTACGAGCAGTACTTC
TRBJ2-7,NA,NA,TRBV5-1,CASSLVQDYEQYF,TGCGCCAGCAGCTTGGTACAGGACTACGAGCAGTACTTC
TRBJ2-5,TRBD2,NA,TRBV11-2,CASSPGAGRETQYF,TGTGCCAGCAGCCCAGGAGCGGGAAGGGAGACCCAGTACTTC
TRBJ2-2,TRBD1,NA,TRBV9,CASSANRGLGTGELFF,TGTGCCAGCAGCGCTAACAGGGGGCTGGGTACCGGGGAGCTGTTTTTT
TRBJ1-3,NA,once,TRBV5-1,CASSLVSGSGNTIYF,TGCGCCAGCAGCTTGGTTTCGGGCTCTGGAAACACCATATATTTT
TRBJ2-2,TRBD2,NA,TRBV7-6,CASSLLAGAYTGELFF,TGTGCCAGCAGCCTCTTAGCGGGGGCCTACACCGGGGAGCTGTTTTTT
TRBJ1-6,NA,NA,TRBV5-1,CASSLESSYNSPLHF,TGCGCCAGCAGCTTGGAGAGCTCCTATAATTCACCCCTCCACTTT
TRBJ2-1,TRBD2,few,TRBV7-8,CASSNQPSGGYNEQFF,TGTGCCAGCAGCAACCAACCTAGCGGGGGTTACAATGAGCAGTTCTTC
TRBJ1-5,NA,NA,TRBV30,CAWSSLNQPQHF,TGTGCCTGGAGTTCCCTTAATCAGCCCCAGCATTTT
TRBJ1-1,NA,NA,TRBV5-6,CASSLERVFNTEAFF,TGTGCCAGCAGCTTGGAGAGGGTCTTTAACACTGAAGCTTTCTTT
TRBJ1-2,NA,NA,TRBV20-1,CSAITNYGYTF,TGCAGTGCTATCACTAACTATGGCTACACCTTC
TRBJ1-4,NA,NA,TRBV5-6,CASSSTGIYNEKLFF,TGTGCCAGCAGCTCCACAGGAATTTATAATGAAAAACTGTTTTTT
TRBJ1-5,TRBD1,NA,TRBV19,CASSIERGQGGQPQHF,TGTGCCAGTAGTATAGAGCGCGGACAGGGGGGTCAGCCCCAGCATTTT